This T cell receptor (beta chain) was retrieved from a study of identical twins. A single record per CDR3 protein comes from TCRdb applying MiXCR to the 5' RACE reads. This table holds about 1.7 million distinct CDR3 sequences, 25% to 35% found once. Between the trimmed V and J ends, which lost 3 bases and 3 bases, there was a span of 13 bases. Germline lookup yields CDR1 DFQATT and CDR2 SNEGSKA (reference sequence). This CDR3 spans 14 amino acids. The chain recombines TRBV20-1 with TRBJ2-3, with TRBD2 as a possible D gene (7 bases). The sequencing sample was made of cord blood. The origin of this receptor is a newborn girl in good health. CDR3 coding DNA: TGCAGTGCTAGCGCGGGGGCTCCTACAGATACGCAGTATTTT. As protein: CSASAGAPTDTQYF.